This T cell receptor beta chain was recorded in a study of cytomegalovirus exposure and HLA in healthy donors. The germline gives CDR1 MRHNA, CDR2 SNTAGT. The CDR3 extends over 18 amino acids. V trimming: 2 bases; J trimming: 0 bases; junction bases outside the gene matches: 6. By share, this clone counts as medium-sized (0.01 to 0.1%). PCR amplification relied on 60 Vbeta primers (plus 13 Jbeta primers). Only in-frame clones appear in the TCRdb table, and some are missing; sequencing was by immunoSEQ multiplex PCR. In the table there are approximately 78,000 clones, around 84% of which are singletons.

This clonotype originated in a woman aged 50 to 60 in good health and CMV-seronegative. The sequenced sample consisted of PBMCs. The chain is built from TRBV6-4 and TRBJ2-6; 8 nucleotides align to TRBD2. The CDR3 protein is CASSDLGLGGSGANVLTF. CDR3 bases: TGTGCCAGCAGTGACCTGGGACTAGGGGGCTCTGGGGCCAACGTCCTGACTTTC.